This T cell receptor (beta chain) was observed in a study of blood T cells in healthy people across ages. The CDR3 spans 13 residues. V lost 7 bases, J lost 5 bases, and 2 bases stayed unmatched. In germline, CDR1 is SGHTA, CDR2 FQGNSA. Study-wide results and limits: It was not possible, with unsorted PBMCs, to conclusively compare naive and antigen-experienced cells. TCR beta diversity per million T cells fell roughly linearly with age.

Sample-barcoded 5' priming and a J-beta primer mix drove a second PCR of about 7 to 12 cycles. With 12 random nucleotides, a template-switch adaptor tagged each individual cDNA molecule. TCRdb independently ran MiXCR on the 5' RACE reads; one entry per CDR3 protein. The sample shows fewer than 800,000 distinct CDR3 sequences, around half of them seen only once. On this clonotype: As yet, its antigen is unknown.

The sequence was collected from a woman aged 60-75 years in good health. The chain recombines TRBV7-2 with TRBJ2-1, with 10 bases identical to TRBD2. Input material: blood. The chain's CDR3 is CASNLAGDNEQFF. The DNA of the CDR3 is TGTGCCAGCAATCTAGCGGGAGACAATGAGCAGTTCTTC.